A selection of T cell receptor beta chains follows, all from one sample in a study of blood T cell repertoires in COVID-19. Method: immunoSEQ multiplex PCR; TCRdb's copy keeps in-frame clones and lacks some. This sample has roughly 290,000 clones, with approximately 87% found just once. The sample taken for sequencing was peripheral blood. The source of these receptors is a woman between 50 and 59 years old who had recovered from COVID-19. The CDR3 runs from the conserved cysteine through the conserved F or W. The D gene is left open where the match is weak. Clone sizes are given selectively: once, few, many, or a class where the clone is expanded.

- | TRBJ2-6 | - | TRBV10-1 | TGCGCCAGCACGGTTTGGCCTCAACCAGGGGGGGCCAACGTCCTGACTTTC | CASTVWPQPGGANVLTF
- | TRBJ2-3 | - | TRBV5-4 | TGTGCCAGCAGTCTCGGGCGGGGCACAGATACGCAGTATTTT | CASSLGRGTDTQYF
few | TRBJ1-6 | - | TRBV11-2 | TGTGCCAGCAGCTTAGTTGGGCGGGGCAATTCACCCCTCCACTTT | CASSLVGRGNSPLHF
once | TRBJ2-7 | TRBD1 | TRBV7-6 | TGTGCCAGCAGCCAGGTGACAGGGAGTCCCTACGAGCAGTACTTC | CASSQVTGSPYEQYF
- | TRBJ1-4 | TRBD1 | TRBV6-5 | TGTGCCAGCAGTCCCCCGGGGACAGGGGCGGAAAAACTGTTTTTT | CASSPPGTGAEKLFF
once | TRBJ2-5 | - | TRBV28 | TGTGCCAGCAGAGGACACTCGACTCAAGAGACCCAGTACTTC | CASRGHSTQETQYF
- | TRBJ2-7 | - | TRBV7-9 | TGTGCCAGCAGCTTCCTTTACGAGCAGTACTTC | CASSFLYEQYF
- | TRBJ2-4 | TRBD2 | TRBV4-2 | TGTGCCAGCAGCCAACCCCGGGGGACTAGCGGTAACATTCAGTACTTC | CASSQPRGTSGNIQYF
once | TRBJ2-2 | TRBD1 | TRBV19 | TGTGCCAGTAGTAGACAGGGGGTTTTAAGAGAAACCGGGGAGCTGTTTTTT | CASSRQGVLRETGELFF
once | TRBJ1-1 | TRBD1 | TRBV5-4 | TGTGCCAGCAGACAGAACAGGGGGCACGGCACTGAAGCTTTCTTT | CASRQNRGHGTEAFF
- | TRBJ2-1 | - | TRBV7-2 | TGTGCCAGCAGCTTAGCTACTGGGAGCTCCTACAATGAGCAGTTCTTC | CASSLATGSSYNEQFF
- | TRBJ2-7 | - | TRBV11-3 | TGTGCCAGCAGCTCAAACAGGGCTGGTGAGCAGTACTTC | CASSSNRAGEQYF
- | TRBJ2-1 | TRBD2 | TRBV15 | TGTGCCACCAGCAGAGATCGGGCAGCGGGGGAAGTAAAGTTCTTC | CATSRDRAAGEVKFF
- | TRBJ1-3 | - | TRBV28 | TGTGCCAGCATAAGTAGGACAAACTTTGGAAACACCATATATTTT | CASISRTNFGNTIYF
few | TRBJ2-7 | TRBD2 | TRBV2 | TGTGCCAGCAGTGAAGCAGATCGGACTGTGGGAGACTTGACTAGCGGGGTGATCTCCTACGAGCAGTACTTC | CASSEADRTVGDLTSGVISYEQYF
- | TRBJ1-1 | TRBD1 | TRBV10-3 | TGTGCCATCAGTGAGGGGACAGGGGGGAGGAACACTGAAGCTTTCTTT | CAISEGTGGRNTEAFF
- | TRBJ2-5 | TRBD2 | TRBV28 | TGTGCCAGCAGTTTAAGCGGCAGGGAGGGCGGGACCCAGTACTTC | CASSLSGREGGTQYF
- | TRBJ1-1 | - | TRBV5-1 | TGCGCCAGCAGCTTGGGTTCGGGGAACACTGAAGCTTTCTTT | CASSLGSGNTEAFF
- | TRBJ2-1 | TRBD2 | TRBV5-4 | TGTGCCAGCAGCTTGGGGACTAGCGGGGCCTACAATGAGCAGTTCTTC | CASSLGTSGAYNEQFF
- | TRBJ1-1 | TRBD1 | TRBV28 | TGTGCCAGCAGTCTCCGGTTCCCGAGACAGGGGATAAGGGGGTATTTCACTGAAGCTTTCTTT | CASSLRFPRQGIRGYFTEAFF
- | TRBJ2-7 | TRBD1 | TRBV28 | TGTGCCAGCAGAACACAGGGGCTTTCTGGGTACGAGCAGTACTTC | CASRTQGLSGYEQYF
- | TRBJ2-5 | - | TRBV29-1 | TGCAGCGTTGCAGACCAAGAGACCCAGTACTTC | CSVADQETQYF
- | TRBJ1-2 | - | TRBV28 | TGTGCCAGCAGTTTAGGTGGGAGGGCCAACTATGGCTACACCTTC | CASSLGGRANYGYTF
- | TRBJ2-2 | TRBD1 | TRBV5-6 | TGTGCCAGCAGCCGGGACAGGGGGCTGACCGGGGAGCTGTTTTTT | CASSRDRGLTGELFF
- | TRBJ1-5 | - | TRBV19 | TGTGCCAGTACCAGCGGGGGGGGGTTCAATCAGCCCCAGCATTTT | CASTSGGGFNQPQHF
- | TRBJ2-2 | TRBD1 | TRBV4-3 | TGCGCCAGCAGCGGTGACAGGGACGTCGGGGAGCTGTTTTTT | CASSGDRDVGELFF
- | TRBJ2-7 | - | TRBV28 | TGTGCCAGCAGTTCGGGAGGACAGATAACTAACGAGCAGTACTTC | CASSSGGQITNEQYF
once | TRBJ2-2 | TRBD1 | TRBV11-3 | TGTGCCAGCAGCTTAGATCGAGGGACAGGGGTACCCGGGGAGCTGTTTTTT | CASSLDRGTGVPGELFF
once | TRBJ2-2 | - | TRBV5-6 | TGTGCCAGCAGCCGCATCCGGGAGCACCCCGGCGGGGAGCTGTTTTTT | CASSRIREHPGGELFF
- | TRBJ2-2 | TRBD2 | TRBV30 | TGTGCCTGGAGTGCCACTAGCGGGAGTGGCGGGGAGCTGTTTTTT | CAWSATSGSGGELFF
- | TRBJ2-1 | - | TRBV28 | TGTGCCAGCACCCCGCGAAGGGGCGAACAGTTCTTC | CASTPRRGEQFF
- | TRBJ1-2 | - | TRBV19 | TGTGCCAGTAGTATAGCCCCACGCCTCAGGCAAGTCTATGGCTACACCTTC | CASSIAPRLRQVYGYTF
- | TRBJ2-7 | - | TRBV3-1/TRBV3-2 | TGTGCCAGCAGCCAAGGGGGGCACGGTTCCTACGAGCAGTACTTC | CASSQGGHGSYEQYF
- | TRBJ2-2 | TRBD2 | TRBV5-1 | TGCGCCAGCAGCTTGGAACGGGGGGAAAACACCGGGGAGCTGTTTTTT | CASSLERGENTGELFF
- | TRBJ2-3 | TRBD2 | TRBV11-3 | TGTGCCAGCAGCTTAGGCCCGACTAGCGATACGCAGTATTTT | CASSLGPTSDTQYF
- | TRBJ1-1 | - | TRBV19 | TGTGCCAGTAGGAATTACAGGGACGGGACTGAAGCTTTCTTT | CASRNYRDGTEAFF
- | TRBJ1-1 | TRBD1 | TRBV30 | TGTGCCTGGGGGAACAGGGGGGACACTGAAGCTTTCTTT | CAWGNRGDTEAFF
once | TRBJ2-1 | TRBD2 | TRBV7-2 | TGTGCCAGCAGCTTAAAAGGGACTAGCGGGACGGGTAATGAGCAGTTCTTC | CASSLKGTSGTGNEQFF
- | TRBJ1-6 | - | TRBV7-2 | TGTGCCAGCAGCTCCGACACCGGGATACCAAATTCACCCCTCCACTTT | CASSSDTGIPNSPLHF
- | TRBJ2-3 | - | TRBV5-1 | TGCGCCAGCAGCCAACAGCCACGGGATACGCAGTATTTT | CASSQQPRDTQYF